Below are 3 T cell receptor beta chains sequenced from a single sample in a study of shared T cell receptors in the human thymus. The data were produced by immunoSEQ multiplex PCR, yet TCRdb's version contains in-frame clones alone and is incomplete. The data show over 450,000 clones, 75% to 80% seen once. These data are also associated with another study on human thymus T cells.

Sequenced sample: thymocytes. Receptors were obtained from a boy in the first two years of life with a congenital heart defect.

The sample holds one count of this clone. The chain has TRBV5-5 and TRBJ2-3, with 7 bases lining up with TRBD1. With 3 bases clipped from V and 0 bases from J, the junction kept 4 bases outside the gene matches. The CDR3 runs to 15 residues. CDR1 SGHKS and CDR2 YYEKEE come from the germline V gene (reference sequence). CDR3 sequence: CASSSRQGSTDTQYF. The CDR3 DNA is TGTGCCAGCAGCTCCAGACAGGGAAGCACAGATACGCAGTATTTT.

This clone was recorded once. The rearrangement uses TRBV14 and TRBJ2-2, with D tentatively TRBD1 (5 bases). Trimming stripped 5 bases from V and 3 bases from J, with 10 bases between. This CDR3 is 14 amino acids long. CDR1 SGHDN and CDR2 FVKESK come from the germline V gene. The CDR3 nucleotides are TGTGCCAGCAGCGGGGCTGGCGACACCGGGGAGCTGTTTTTT. This sequence encodes CASSGAGDTGELFF.

The chain recombines TRBV20-1 with TRBJ2-7; D not certain. Looked up from germline, CDR1 is DFQATT and CDR2 is SNEGSKA (reference sequence). V lost 3 bases to trimming and J lost 4 bases, with 7 bases between them. CDR3 length: 11 residues. The CDR3 protein is CSASFRYEQYF. The CDR3 DNA sequence: TGCAGTGCTAGTTTTAGATACGAGCAGTACTTC.